This T cell receptor (beta chain) emerged from a study of T cell repertoires in cytomegalovirus infection. The CDR3 sequence is 18 residues long. Germline V gene sequence: CDR1 SGHTA, CDR2 FQGTGA. Trimming took 0 bases from V and 4 from J, leaving 19 bases between them. TCRdb recomputed calls from the reads with MiXCR, one row per CDR3 protein. The sample lists around 310,000 distinct CDR3 sequences; 25% to 30% were seen once. This clonotype was found many times. Antigen: not known. The sequencing here drew on cultured PBMCs, taken from culture after CMV antigen stimulation. The rearrangement uses TRBV7-3 and TRBJ1-3; D unresolved. The clonotype originates from a human donor in good health (CMV status not recorded). Some clones in this sample may be carry-over from other donors' samples. The CDR3 region has the DNA TGTGCCAGCAGCTTAACGCTCGAGGGCAGATACCAGGGAAACACCATATATTTT. Its translation: CASSLTLEGRYQGNTIYF. Complete variable domain (other parts from reference TRBV7-3 and TRBJ1-3): GAGVSQTPSNKVTEKGKYVELRCDPISGHTALYWYRQSLGQGPEFLIYFQGTGAADDSGLPNDRFFAVRPEGSVSTLKIQRTERGDSAVYLCASSLTLEGRYQGNTIYFGEGSWLTVV.